Presented here are 19 T cell receptor beta chains from one specimen sequenced in a study of T-cell memory formation after mild COVID-19. TCRdb re-called the 5' RACE reads with MiXCR, one entry per CDR3 protein. The table records hundreds of thousands of distinct CDR3 sequences, roughly 15% of them present only once. Sequencing was carried out using PBMCs or a T cell subset sorted from them (not recorded which). The receptor source for this set is a man between 18 and 29 years old who had mild COVID-19 (a few samples of this study predate the infection). Cell type and time point are not known.

In this sample, this clonotype turned up a few times. The gene calls are TRBV20-1 and TRBJ1-1; maybe TRBD1 (6 bases). Germline V gene data show CDR1 as DFQATT and CDR2 as SNEGSKA (reference sequence). V was pared by 0 bases and J by 7 bases, with 15 bases between. This CDR3 comprises 14 residues. Written as DNA, the CDR3 is TGCAGTGCTAGAGACTTGGAGGGGGACGGTGAAGCTTTCTTT. Protein: CSARDLEGDGEAFF.

The chain is built from TRBV29-1 and TRBJ1-2; D gene uncertain. The CDR3 spans 11 residues. V was pared by 2 bases and J by 5 bases, with 6 bases between. Germline V gives CDR1 SQVTM, CDR2 ANQGSEA. CDR3 DNA: TGCAGCGTTGAAAGGGAGTATGGCTACACCTTC. This codes for CSVEREYGYTF. Looking up the rest from reference TRBV29-1 and TRBJ1-2 gives the full variable domain: SAVISQKPSRDICQRGTSLTIQCQVDSQVTMMFWYRQQPGQSLTLIATANQGSEATYESGFVIDKFPISRPNLTFSTLTVSNMSPEDSSIYLCSVEREYGYTFGSGTRLTVV.

This clonotype was observed a handful of times. This chain links TRBV7-2 with TRBJ1-2; 8 bases line up with TRBD1. Germline V gene data show CDR1 as SGHTA and CDR2 as FQGNSA. The trim removed 7 bases at V and 6 bases at J, leaving 10 bases unmatched. The CDR3 extends over 14 amino acids. CDR3 residues: CASNPRGPRDGYTF. The CDR3 DNA reads as TGTGCCAGCAACCCCAGGGGGCCACGGGATGGCTACACCTTC.

This clonotype has a handful of counts. J is TRBJ2-4 and V is TRBV20-1; D is possibly TRBD1 or TRBD2 (6 bases each). Trimming stripped 2 bases from V and 8 bases from J, with 22 bases between. Germline loops: CDR1 DFQATT, CDR2 SNEGSKA (reference sequence). The CDR3 runs 16 residues. The CDR3 loop reads CSARPAGGAYSDIQYF. The CDR3 DNA is TGCAGTGCTAGACCCGCCGGGGGCGCTTATTCGGACATTCAGTACTTC.

In its sample, this clonotype was seen a few times. V gene TRBV11-2 combines with J gene TRBJ2-5, with 12 bases identical to TRBD2. Germline V gene data show CDR1 as SGHAT and CDR2 as FQNNGV. This CDR3 spans 14 amino acids. J was trimmed by 5 bases and V by 3 bases; bases with no gene match: 1. CDR3 region: CASSFLAGGETQYF. CDR3 bases: TGTGCCAGCAGCTTCCTAGCGGGGGGGGAGACCCAGTACTTC. The whole variable domain, filled in from reference TRBV11-2 and TRBJ2-5, reads EAGVAQSPRYKIIEKRQSVAFWCNPISGHATLYWYQQILGQGPKLLIQFQNNGVVDDSQLPKDRFSAERLKGVDSTLKIQPAKLEDSAVYLCASSFLAGGETQYFGPGTRLLVL.

The CDR3 spells CASSPIYPKGDTEAFF. As DNA, the CDR3 is TGTGCCAGCAGCCCTATTTACCCAAAGGGGGACACTGAAGCTTTCTTT. V usage is TRBV21-1 and J usage is TRBJ1-1; TRBD1 is taken as the D call from the table, unchecked against the DNA. TRBV21-1 is designated a pseudogene. This CDR3 region has 16 residues.

This chain links TRBV7-3 with TRBJ2-3; TRBD2 aligns across 7 bases. CDR1 is SGHTA, CDR2 FQGTGA, per germline. The CDR3 is made up of 15 amino acids. Germline trimming cut 6 bases from V and 11 bases from J; bases unmatched to any gene: 17. The CDR3 DNA is TGTGCCAGCAGGCCAGCGGGGCCCCCACAGATAGAGCAGTATTTT. Translation gives CASRPAGPPQIEQYF.

The CDR3 spells CASSSTGGGYGYTF. Written as DNA, the CDR3 is TGTGCCAGCAGCTCGACAGGGGGCGGCTATGGCTACACCTTC. The rearrangement links TRBV11-2 to TRBJ1-2, with 10 bases fitting TRBD1. The CDR3 consists of 14 residues. The germline gives CDR1 SGHAT, CDR2 FQNNGV. J lost 4 bases, V lost 4 bases, and 3 bases had no gene match. Full variable domain (rest looked up from reference TRBV11-2 and TRBJ1-2): EAGVAQSPRYKIIEKRQSVAFWCNPISGHATLYWYQQILGQGPKLLIQFQNNGVVDDSQLPKDRFSAERLKGVDSTLKIQPAKLEDSAVYLCASSSTGGGYGYTFGSGTRLTVV.

This clonotype was seen ten or more times. V usage is TRBV18 and J usage is TRBJ2-5; 12 bases align to TRBD2. This CDR3 comprises 17 residues. The germline V gene encodes CDR1 KGHSH and CDR2 LQKENI. V trimming: 5 bases; J trimming: 3 bases; junction bases outside the gene matches: 10. The DNA for the CDR3 is TGTGCCAGCTCAAGGGGGACTAGCGGGTCCTCAGAAGAGACCCAGTACTTC. It yields the protein CASSRGTSGSSEETQYF.

This clonotype was counted between two and nine times. V usage is TRBV7-9 and J usage is TRBJ2-2; TRBD1 is a possible D gene (6 bases). V dropped 2 bases and J dropped 4 bases, with 11 bases sitting between them. The CDR3 runs 15 residues. Germline lookup yields CDR1 SEHNR and CDR2 FQNEAQ (reference sequence). CDR3 in DNA: TGTGCCAGCAGCTTACTGGACAGCTCCACCGGGGAGCTGTTTTTT. Translation: CASSLLDSSTGELFF. Full variable domain (rest looked up from reference TRBV7-9 and TRBJ2-2): DTGVSQNPRHKITKRGQNVTFRCDPISEHNRLYWYRQTLGQGPEFLTYFQNEAQLEKSRLLSDRFSAERPKGSFSTLEIQRTEQGDSAMYLCASSLLDSSTGELFFGEGSRLTVL.

This clonotype was seen once. This chain joins TRBV29-1 and TRBJ1-2; 7 bases map to TRBD1. Per the germline V gene, CDR1 is SQVTM and CDR2 is ANQGSEA. The junction had 6 bases not matched to a gene; V was cut back by 0 bases and J by 8 bases. The CDR3 covers 13 residues. CDR3: CSVEETTGTGYTF. The CDR3 nucleotides read TGCAGCGTTGAAGAGACGACAGGGACCGGCTACACCTTC.

This clonotype was counted many times. The chain recombines TRBV5-1 with TRBJ1-6; a weak D match, TRBD1 (5 bases). The CDR3 loop spans 13 amino acids. In germline, CDR1 is SGHRS, CDR2 YFSETQ. V gave up 0 bases and J gave up 7 bases, with 5 bases separating them. CDR3 nucleotides: TGCGCCAGCAGCTTGGAGGGGAATTCACCCCTCCACTTT. Its protein product is CASSLEGNSPLHF.

This clonotype has a handful of counts. The V gene is TRBV5-4, the J gene TRBJ1-1; 7 bases are a match to TRBD1. Germline CDR1 is SGHNT and CDR2 is YYREEE (reference sequence). Trimming cost V 0 bases and J 7 bases; bases outside gene matches: 6. This CDR3 has 14 amino acids. CDR3 bases: TGTGCCAGCAGCTTGGAAGGGGGCTATGGTGAAGCTTTCTTT. Its translation: CASSLEGGYGEAFF.

The chain combines TRBV7-2 with TRBJ1-5; D unclear. CDR3 length: 15 amino acids. Germline V gene sequence: CDR1 SGHTA, CDR2 FQGNSA. V dropped 5 bases and J dropped 3 bases, with 14 bases sitting between them. For the CDR3, the DNA is TGTGCCAGCAGCCGAGACCTGAGAGCCAATCAGCCCCAGCATTTT. It translates to CASSRDLRANQPQHF.

The chain joins TRBV7-9 to TRBJ2-6, with D perhaps matching TRBD1 (6 bases). Per germline, CDR1 SEHNR and CDR2 FQNEAQ (reference sequence). V lost 2 bases to trimming and J lost 4 bases, with 9 bases between them. The CDR3 length is 15 residues. For the CDR3, the DNA is TGTGCCAGCAGCTTACTACAGGGAGGGGCCAACGTCCTGACTTTC. As protein: CASSLLQGGANVLTF.

This clonotype occurred many times. The rearrangement uses TRBV9 and TRBJ2-2; the D call may be TRBD1 or TRBD2 (6 bases each). Trimming left V 4 bases short and J 3 bases short, with 19 bases between. This CDR3 spans 17 amino acids. Germline loops: CDR1 SGDLS, CDR2 YYNGEE. This chain's CDR3 is CASSLKKRGVDTGELFF. The DNA for the CDR3 is TGTGCCAGCAGCTTAAAGAAAAGGGGGGTAGACACCGGGGAGCTGTTTTTT.

This clonotype appeared a few times. The chain is built from TRBV28 and TRBJ2-3; D remains ambiguous. Trimming shortened V by 6 bases and J by 6 bases, and 19 bases separated the two germline ends. Per germline, CDR1 MDHEN and CDR2 SYDVKM. This CDR3 comprises 15 residues. CDR3 bases: TGTGCCAGCAGCCCTAGACATTTCCAGGCCGATACGCAGTATTTT. This sequence encodes CASSPRHFQADTQYF.

There are many counts of this clonotype. The chain joins TRBV20-1 to TRBJ1-5; 7 positions match TRBD1. J lost 3 bases, V lost 7 bases, and 6 bases had no gene match. Looked up from germline, CDR1 is DFQATT and CDR2 is SNEGSKA (reference sequence). This CDR3 has 13 amino acids. The CDR3 sequence: CSVTGQLNQPQHF. The CDR3, as DNA: TGCAGTGTCACGGGACAGCTCAATCAGCCCCAGCATTTT.

This clonotype came up a few times. V gene TRBV19 combines with J gene TRBJ2-2, with D tentatively TRBD1 (6 bases). The CDR3 has 12 residues. Germline V gene lookup returns CDR1 LNHDA and CDR2 SQIVND (reference sequence). Trimming cost V 9 bases and J 4 bases, with 9 bases left between them. The CDR3, as DNA: TGTGCCAGCAACAGGGTCACCGGGGAGCTGTTTTTT. As protein: CASNRVTGELFF.